A single sample gave rise to the 32 T cell receptor beta chains below, sequenced in a study of blood T cells in healthy people across ages. Together with a sample-barcoded 5' primer, a J-beta primer mix was included in a second PCR lasting roughly 6 to 12 cycles. TCRdb fed the 5' RACE reads into MiXCR, producing one record per CDR3 protein. The sample lists over 1.5 million distinct CDR3 sequences, less than 50% occurring once. The sequenced sample was blood. These receptors were taken from a woman in her thirties or forties in good health.

This rearrangement joins TRBV4-1 to TRBJ2-7; 7 bases line up with TRBD1. Germline V CDR1 and CDR2: MGHRA, YSYEKL. V gave up 4 bases and J gave up 1 base; unmatched junction bases: 16. This CDR3 comprises 18 residues. CDR3 bases: TGCGCCAGCAGCCGCCTGACAGGGATCGTAACGAATTCCTACGAGCAGTACTTC. Translating it yields CASSRLTGIVTNSYEQYF.

The rearrangement uses TRBV5-1 and TRBJ2-5; TRBD1 agrees at 9 bases. The CDR3 is 17 amino acids. Germline V lookup: CDR1 SGHRS, CDR2 YFSETQ. With V trimmed by 0 bases and J by 2 bases, 8 bases remained unmatched. The DNA for the CDR3 is TGCGCCAGCAGCTTGGGCCACCTAGGACAGGGGCAAGAGACCCAGTACTTC. As protein: CASSLGHLGQGQETQYF.

The rearrangement links TRBV4-2 to TRBJ2-7, with D possibly TRBD1 on 5 matching bases. CDR1 and CDR2 (germline): LGHNA, YNFKEQ. The CDR3 contains 13 residues. Deletions cut 0 bases from V and 6 bases from J, with 9 bases between. The CDR3 loop reads CASSQDLQAEQYF. The CDR3 DNA is TGTGCCAGCAGCCAAGATCTACAGGCCGAGCAGTACTTC.

V usage is TRBV5-5 and J usage is TRBJ2-1; 9 nucleotides agree with TRBD1. The CDR3 loop spans 16 amino acids. Germline V gives CDR1 SGHKS, CDR2 YYEKEE (reference sequence). V was clipped by 4 bases and J by 2 bases; unmatched bases: 7. CDR3 loop: CASSRQQGAPYNEQFF. The CDR3 DNA is TGTGCCAGCAGCAGACAACAGGGGGCTCCCTACAATGAGCAGTTCTTC.

The rearrangement uses TRBV11-2 and TRBJ1-4, with D hard to call. Germline loops: CDR1 SGHAT, CDR2 FQNNGV. This CDR3 is built from 16 residues. V was trimmed by 5 bases and J by 8 bases, leaving 21 bases between them. In DNA, the CDR3 is TGTGCCAGCAGCCCGACGCTTGGGTGGTTGGTCGAAAAACTGTTTTTT. Translating it yields CASSPTLGWLVEKLFF.

The V and J genes are TRBV18 and TRBJ2-5, with a possible D match to TRBD2 (6 bases). The CDR3 runs 16 residues. V lost 2 bases and J lost 0, with 13 bases in between. Germline CDR1 is KGHSH and CDR2 is LQKENI. The CDR3 sequence is CASSPSSSVHQETQYF. The CDR3 DNA is TGTGCCAGCTCACCATCGTCTAGCGTACACCAAGAGACCCAGTACTTC.

V is TRBV6-2 or TRBV6-3 and J is TRBJ2-5; 10 bases are a match to TRBD2. J was trimmed by 1 base and V by 7 bases; bases with no gene match: 12. CDR3 length equals 17 residues. Germline V CDR1 and CDR2: MNHEY, SVGEGT. The CDR3 coding sequence is TGTGCCAGCACCCAAAGCGGGACTAGCGATATCCAAGAGACCCAGTACTTC. It codes for CASTQSGTSDIQETQYF.

This chain uses TRBV6-5 with TRBJ2-1, with 7 bases identical to TRBD2. Per the germline V gene, CDR1 is MNHEY and CDR2 is SVGAGI. The CDR3 spans 16 residues. Unmatched junction bases numbered 7, after V lost 5 bases and J lost 0 bases. The CDR3: CASSKLSGASYNEQFF. CDR3 nucleotide sequence: TGTGCCAGCAGTAAGCTAAGCGGGGCCTCCTACAATGAGCAGTTCTTC.

The genes are TRBV12-3 or TRBV12-4 and TRBJ2-3; D is perhaps TRBD1 (5 bases). Trimming removed 7 bases at V and 11 bases at J, with 16 bases between. This CDR3 is built from 12 residues. The CDR3 DNA reads TGTGCCAGCACCCCGCAGGGTTACGGGCAGTATTTT. Translated, it gives CASTPQGYGQYF.

The V call is TRBV24-1, the J call TRBJ2-7; 9 positions agree with TRBD1. TRBJ2-5 matches the DNA end more closely, so the J call is doubtful. Germline V lookup: CDR1 KGHDR, CDR2 SFDVKD. This CDR3 spans 14 amino acids. The CDR3 reads CATSEATGGETQYF. The CDR3 DNA reads as TGTGCCACCAGTGAGGCGACAGGGGGGGAGACCCAGTACTTC.

The V and J genes are TRBV5-4 and TRBJ2-1; TRBD2 might be the D (6 bases). Per the germline V gene, CDR1 is SGHNT and CDR2 is YYREEE (reference sequence). This CDR3 comprises 16 residues. Trimming took 0 bases from V and 5 from J, leaving 15 bases between them. CDR3 region: CASSLGFGGSNNEQFF. In nucleotides, the CDR3 is TGTGCCAGCAGCTTGGGATTCGGGGGTTCTAACAATGAGCAGTTCTTC.

This chain connects TRBV6-2 or TRBV6-3 to TRBJ2-4; the D call may be TRBD1 or TRBD2 (5 bases each). The CDR3 is 18 amino acids. With 7 bases removed from V and 0 bases from J, the gap between germline ends came to 22 bases. Germline values: CDR1 MNHEY, CDR2 SVGEGT. CDR3 in amino acids: CASNPPRGRELAKNIQYF. Written as DNA, the CDR3 is TGTGCCAGCAACCCCCCCCGGGGCAGGGAACTAGCCAAAAACATTCAGTACTTC.

The V gene is TRBV5-1, the J gene TRBJ2-1; D is unresolved. The CDR3 contains 14 residues. Germline V gene lookup returns CDR1 SGHRS and CDR2 YFSETQ. With 2 bases removed from V and 2 bases from J, the gap between germline ends came to 8 bases. The CDR3, as DNA: TGCGCCAGCAGCTTAGACCCGGCCTACAATGAGCAGTTCTTC. This gives the protein CASSLDPAYNEQFF.

CDR3 amino acids: CATRTSGGSNEQFF. The CDR3 DNA sequence: TGTGCCACACGGACTAGCGGGGGGAGTAATGAGCAGTTCTTC. The chain has TRBV2 and TRBJ2-1; 14 positions agree with TRBD2. The V gene end was trimmed by 10 bases and the J gene end by 7 bases; junction bases not matched to a gene: 6. Germline lookup yields CDR1 SNHLY and CDR2 FYNNEI. This CDR3 region has 14 residues.

This chain connects TRBV28 to TRBJ1-6; D gene uncertain. Germline CDR1 reads MDHEN; CDR2 reads SYDVKM. CDR3 length: 16 amino acids. Trimming pared 3 bases from V and 1 base from J, leaving 10 bases between. This chain's CDR3 is CASSFGRGSYNSPLHF. The CDR3 coding sequence is TGTGCCAGCAGTTTTGGTCGGGGTTCCTATAATTCACCCCTCCACTTT.

The V call is TRBV12-3 or TRBV12-4, the J call TRBJ2-3, with D unresolved. The CDR3 sequence is 13 residues long. Trimming shortened V by 4 bases and J by 8 bases, and 13 bases separated the two germline ends. The CDR3 sequence is CASSSEKISTQYF. CDR3 bases: TGTGCCAGCAGTTCCGAAAAGATTTCTACGCAGTATTTT.

The chain's CDR3 is CASSPGTTDGKQYF. For the CDR3, the DNA is TGTGCCAGCAGCCCCGGGACAACGGATGGAAAGCAGTACTTC. V and J are TRBV11-3 and TRBJ2-7; tentatively, D is TRBD1 (6 bases). CDR1 is SGHNT and CDR2 is YENEEA in the germline V gene. The CDR3 runs 14 residues. The V end was cut by 5 bases, the J end by 8 bases, with 19 bases between.

This clonotype has more than one count but fewer than ten. This chain joins TRBV25-1 and TRBJ1-2; D unresolved. Trimming took 6 bases from V and 5 from J, leaving 13 bases between them. The germline V gene encodes CDR1 MGHDK and CDR2 SYGVNS. The CDR3 covers 13 residues. CDR3 sequence reads: CASRAGAGYGYTF. The CDR3 nucleotides read TGTGCCAGCAGGGCTGGCGCTGGATATGGCTACACCTTC.

The chain recombines TRBV20-1 with TRBJ1-6; 7 positions agree with TRBD1. The CDR3 runs 14 residues. J was trimmed by 9 bases and V by 5 bases; bases with no gene match: 10. The germline gives CDR1 DFQATT, CDR2 SNEGSKA (reference sequence). For the CDR3, the DNA is TGCAGTGCTGCAGACAGGGTAGCCTCTTCACCCCTCCACTTT. This gives the protein CSAADRVASSPLHF.

V is TRBV5-6 and J is TRBJ1-2; D is undetermined. Trimming pared 2 bases from V and 7 bases from J, leaving 12 bases between. CDR1 is SGHDT and CDR2 is YYEEEE in the germline V gene. CDR3 size: 13 residues. The DNA for the CDR3 is TGTGCCAGCAGCTTAAGATGGTCTGCTGGCTACACCTTC. This codes for CASSLRWSAGYTF.

The chain has TRBV28 and TRBJ1-5, with D uncertain. CDR3 length equals 11 residues. Deletions cut 5 bases from V and 8 bases from J, with 7 bases between. Looked up from germline, CDR1 is MDHEN and CDR2 is SYDVKM. DNA of the CDR3: TGTGCCAGCAGTCACAGTAAGCCCCAGCATTTT. Protein sequence: CASSHSKPQHF.

The chain employs TRBV6-5 and TRBJ2-1; 7 nucleotides line up with TRBD2. Losses at the gene ends were 2 bases for V and 10 bases for J; bases not matched to a gene: 2. CDR1 is MNHEY, CDR2 SVGAGI, per germline. CDR3 length: 12 residues. This CDR3 reads CASSYGGEEQFF. The CDR3 coding sequence is TGTGCCAGCAGTTACGGGGGGGAGGAGCAGTTCTTC.

This rearrangement joins TRBV7-8 to TRBJ2-5; no clear D. Germline CDR1 SGHVS, CDR2 FQNEAQ. Trimming removed 1 base at V and 7 bases at J, with 13 bases between. The CDR3 is made up of 14 amino acids. The CDR3 DNA reads TGTGCCAGCAGCTTAGGTCCCGTTCCGAGGACCCAGTACTTC. Encoded protein: CASSLGPVPRTQYF.

The chain recombines TRBV4-1 with TRBJ1-5, with TRBD1 matching over 8 bases. The junction had 6 bases not matched to a gene; V was cut back by 0 bases and J by 5 bases. The CDR3 consists of 16 residues. The V gene's germline CDR1 is MGHRA and CDR2 YSYEKL. Written as DNA, the CDR3 is TGCGCCAGCAGCCAAGATCGAGACAGGGGTTATCAGCCCCAGCATTTT. This gives the protein CASSQDRDRGYQPQHF.

In regard to this clonotype: Because the CDR3 is missing its conserved closing phenylalanine or tryptophan, this is likely a read error. The chain recombines TRBV5-4 with TRBJ2-6; TRBD1 matches 8 bases. The germline V gene encodes CDR1 SGHNT and CDR2 YYREEE (reference sequence). This CDR3 is 18 amino acids long. J gave up 1 base and V 2 bases, and 8 bases lay outside the gene matches. This CDR3 is CASSLIGRGQSGANVLTI. Written as DNA, the CDR3 is TGTGCCAGCAGCTTAATCGGCAGGGGGCAATCTGGGGCCAACGTCCTGACTATC.

The chain employs TRBV27 and TRBJ2-3; 11 positions match TRBD2. This CDR3 comprises 14 residues. The germline CDR1 and CDR2 sequences are MNHEY and SMNVEV (reference sequence). Trimming took 10 bases from V and 3 from J; bases not matched to a gene: 6. CDR3: CATNSGGDTDTQYF. DNA of the CDR3: TGTGCCACCAATAGCGGGGGGGATACAGATACGCAGTATTTT.

This clonotype was seen more than once but under ten times. This rearrangement joins TRBV7-3 to TRBJ2-5, with D unresolved. Trimming took off 6 bases at V and 4 bases at J, with 12 bases between the two ends. This CDR3 is 13 amino acids long. Germline CDR1 SGHTA, CDR2 FQGTGA. The CDR3 nucleotides read TGTGCCAGCAGGAGTACTGAGACAGAGACCCAGTACTTC. It encodes CASRSTETETQYF.

This clonotype appeared a few times. This chain joins TRBV7-8 and TRBJ2-5; 9 positions match TRBD2. The J segment lost 1 base and the V segment lost 3 bases, leaving 9 bases of the junction unmatched. The CDR3 is 17 residues long. Per the germline V gene, CDR1 is SGHVS and CDR2 is FQNEAQ. In DNA, the CDR3 is TGTGCCAGCAGCTTTGGGGCTAGCGGGGTCTTCCAAGAGACCCAGTACTTC. Its protein is CASSFGASGVFQETQYF.

J is TRBJ1-2 and V is TRBV7-9; tentatively, D is TRBD1 (5 bases). This CDR3 contains 15 residues. Germline V lookup: CDR1 SEHNR, CDR2 FQNEAQ (reference sequence). The V and J ends lost 2 bases and 3 bases respectively, with 13 bases between them. As DNA, the CDR3 is TGTGCCAGCAGCTTACGGGGGGAGGGAGACTATGGCTACACCTTC. It translates to CASSLRGEGDYGYTF.

In this sample, this clonotype turned up once. V is TRBV2 and J is TRBJ2-5, with TRBD2 matching over 7 bases. The CDR3 has 15 residues. The junction had 8 bases not matched to a gene; V was cut back by 6 bases and J by 1 base. The germline gives CDR1 SNHLY, CDR2 FYNNEI. The CDR3 coding sequence is TGTGCCAGCAGGTTGAGACTAGCAGCCCAAGAGACCCAGTACTTC. Translating gives CASRLRLAAQETQYF.

About this clonotype itself: The junction and the germline gene differ at one end; a read error may be behind it. This chain joins TRBV4-3 and TRBJ2-4, with 15 bases fitting TRBD2. The J call is doubtful: the DNA matches TRBJ2-5 better. This CDR3 is 15 amino acids long. CDR1 is LGHNA, CDR2 YSLEER, per germline. CDR3 nucleotides: TGCGCCGGCAGCCGCGGACTAGCGGGGGGGGAGACCCAGTACTTC. Amino acids: CAGSRGLAGGETQYF.

In this sample, this clonotype turned up once. The CDR3 bases are TGTGCCAGCCCGGCTCAGGGTACCAACAATGAGCAGTTCTTC. It specifies CASPAQGTNNEQFF. J is TRBJ2-1 and V is TRBV2; tentatively, D is TRBD1 (5 bases). V lost 8 bases, J lost 5 bases, and 16 bases lay in between. Germline V gives CDR1 SNHLY, CDR2 FYNNEI. The CDR3 sequence is 14 residues long.